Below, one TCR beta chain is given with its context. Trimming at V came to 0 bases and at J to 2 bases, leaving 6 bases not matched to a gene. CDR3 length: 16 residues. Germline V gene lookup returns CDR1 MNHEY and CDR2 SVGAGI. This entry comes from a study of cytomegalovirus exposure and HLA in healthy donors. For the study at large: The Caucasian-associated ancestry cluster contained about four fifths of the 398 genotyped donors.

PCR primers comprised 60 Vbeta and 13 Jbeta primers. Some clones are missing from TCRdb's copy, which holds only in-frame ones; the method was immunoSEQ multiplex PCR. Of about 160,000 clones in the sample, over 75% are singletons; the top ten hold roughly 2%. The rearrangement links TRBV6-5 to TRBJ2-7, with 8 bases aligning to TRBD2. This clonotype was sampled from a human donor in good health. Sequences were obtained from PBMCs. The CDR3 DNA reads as TGTGCCAGCAGTTACTCGAGGAGCGGGGGAGCCTACGAGCAGTACTTC. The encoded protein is CASSYSRSGGAYEQYF.